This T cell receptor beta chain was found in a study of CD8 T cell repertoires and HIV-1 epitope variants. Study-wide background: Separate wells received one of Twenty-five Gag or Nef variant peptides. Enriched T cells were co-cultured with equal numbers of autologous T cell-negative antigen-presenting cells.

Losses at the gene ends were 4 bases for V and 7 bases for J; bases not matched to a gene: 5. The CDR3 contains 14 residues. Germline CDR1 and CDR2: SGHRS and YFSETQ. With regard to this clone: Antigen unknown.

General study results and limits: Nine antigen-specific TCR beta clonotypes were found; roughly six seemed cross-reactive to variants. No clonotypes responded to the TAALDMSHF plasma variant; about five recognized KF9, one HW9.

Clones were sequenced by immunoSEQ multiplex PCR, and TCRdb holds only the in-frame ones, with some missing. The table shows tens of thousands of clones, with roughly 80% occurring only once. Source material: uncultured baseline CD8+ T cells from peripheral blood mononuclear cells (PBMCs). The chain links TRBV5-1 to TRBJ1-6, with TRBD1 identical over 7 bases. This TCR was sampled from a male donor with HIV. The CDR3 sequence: CASSPDRENSPLHF. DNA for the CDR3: TGCGCCAGCAGCCCCGACAGGGAAAATTCACCCCTCCACTTT.